These 7 T cell receptor beta chains came from one sample sequenced in a study of cytomegalovirus exposure and HLA in healthy donors (dated by TCRdb to about 2017). Library prep was done by the immunoSEQ multiplex PCR assay. A mixture of 60 forward primers for TCR Vbeta segments and 13 reverse primers for TCR Jbeta segments was used in the multiplex PCR. The clones in this table, taken by TCRdb from immuneACCESS, are in-frame only. Not every clone is retained; where verified, under half of the shortfall comes from an unresolved V gene, and the cause of the rest is unknown. This sample comprises 180,000 or so clones, around 80% of them detected only once. 1.3% to 1.5% of the sample goes to the ten largest clones. The sequenced sample consisted of PBMCs. The receptors stem from a girl aged 10-17 years in good health and CMV-seropositive.

J is TRBJ1-2 and V is TRBV7-9; D is ambiguous. Per the germline V gene, CDR1 is SEHNR and CDR2 is FQNEAQ (reference sequence). V was pared by 1 base and J by 3 bases, with 18 bases between. The CDR3 is made up of 17 amino acids. The CDR3 bases are TGTGCCAGCAGCTTAGGGGCGGGTCCCCCTTCGGACTATGGCTACACCTTC. Protein: CASSLGAGPPSDYGYTF.

The rearrangement uses TRBV2 and TRBJ2-1; 9 nucleotides agree with TRBD2. V trimming: 6 bases; J trimming: 8 bases; junction bases outside the gene matches: 5. From germline, CDR1 is SNHLY and CDR2 FYNNEI. CDR3 length: 13 residues. CDR3 in DNA: TGTGCCAGCAGGGGGACTAGCTGCGATGAGCAGTTCTTC. It specifies CASRGTSCDEQFF.

In this sample, this clone turned up once. The V and J genes are TRBV7-2 and TRBJ1-2; D may be TRBD1 (5 bases). Germline assignment: CDR1 SGHTA and CDR2 FQGNSA. V shed 2 bases and J shed 2 bases, with 15 bases lying between them. The CDR3 loop spans 16 amino acids. The CDR3 DNA reads as TGTGCCAGCAGCTTAAGTCTCGACAGCTTCAACTATGGCTACACCTTC. Encoded protein: CASSLSLDSFNYGYTF.

The J gene is TRBJ2-2, the V gene TRBV10-1; 9 bases agree with TRBD1. The CDR3 extends over 14 amino acids. Trimming at V came to 7 bases and at J to 4 bases, leaving 4 bases not matched to a gene. CDR1 is WNHNN, CDR2 SYGVQD, per germline (reference sequence). CDR3 loop: CASKGTGPTGELFF. DNA for the CDR3: TGCGCCAGCAAAGGGACAGGGCCCACCGGGGAGCTGTTTTTT.

This chain joins TRBV5-1 and TRBJ1-2, with 7 bases that match TRBD1. The CDR3 is 17 residues long. Trimming at V came to 0 bases and at J to 3 bases, leaving 11 bases not matched to a gene. The germline CDR1 and CDR2 sequences are SGHRS and YFSETQ. The CDR3 bases are TGCGCCAGCAGCTTGGGGGCAGGGGGTTATGGCGACTATGGCTACACCTTC. Translating gives CASSLGAGGYGDYGYTF.

The chain combines TRBV5-1 with TRBJ2-5, with 9 bases aligning to TRBD2. With 0 bases clipped from V and 2 bases from J, the junction kept 8 bases outside the gene matches. Germline V CDR1 and CDR2: SGHRS, YFSETQ. The CDR3 loop spans 17 amino acids. CDR3 amino acids: CASSLEGVAGGQETQYF. In DNA, the CDR3 is TGCGCCAGCAGCTTGGAAGGTGTGGCGGGAGGGCAAGAGACCCAGTACTTC.

The chain recombines TRBV30 with TRBJ1-1; D possibly corresponds to TRBD1 (5 bases). Between the trimmed V and J ends, which lost 7 bases and 5 bases, there was a span of 11 bases. Looked up from germline, CDR1 is GTSNPN and CDR2 is SVGIG (reference sequence). CDR3 size: 11 residues. CDR3 protein: CAYCRVTEAFF. CDR3 nucleotides: TGTGCCTACTGCAGGGTAACTGAAGCTTTCTTT.